The 24 T cell receptor beta chains in this list originate from one sample, sequenced in a study of cytomegalovirus exposure and HLA in healthy donors. Amplification used 60 Vbeta primers and 13 Jbeta primers. The repertoire was sequenced with immunoSEQ multiplex PCR; TCRdb's copy has only in-frame clones and lacks some. Among about 96,000 clones listed, around 85% were seen once. Sequencing was performed on PBMCs. These receptors came from a man between 25 and 39 years old in good health and CMV-seronegative.

This clone appeared once. V and J are TRBV29-1 and TRBJ1-2; 7 nucleotides agree with TRBD1. In germline, CDR1 is SQVTM, CDR2 ANQGSEA. V lost 3 bases, J lost 2 bases, and 6 bases stayed unmatched. This CDR3 has 14 residues. The CDR3 here is CSVDLDRYNYGYTF. CDR3 DNA: TGCAGCGTTGACTTGGACAGGTACAACTATGGCTACACCTTC. The full variable domain, its missing parts supplied by reference TRBV29-1 and TRBJ1-2, is SAVISQKPSRDICQRGTSLTIQCQVDSQVTMMFWYRQQPGQSLTLIATANQGSEATYESGFVIDKFPISRPNLTFSTLTVSNMSPEDSSIYLCSVDLDRYNYGYTFGSGTRLTVV.

This chain joins TRBV9 and TRBJ2-1; 16 bases are shared with TRBD2. V was clipped by 3 bases and J by 2 bases; unmatched bases: 2. Looked up from germline, CDR1 is SGDLS and CDR2 is YYNGEE. The CDR3 spans 17 residues. In DNA, the CDR3 is TGTGCCAGCAGCGAGGGACTAGCGGGGGGGCCCTACAATGAGCAGTTCTTC. Translation gives CASSEGLAGGPYNEQFF.

The J gene is TRBJ2-1, the V gene TRBV25-1; 9 nucleotides match TRBD2. With V trimmed by 3 bases and J by 8 bases, 5 bases remained unmatched. Looked up from germline, CDR1 is MGHDK and CDR2 is SYGVNS. The CDR3 is 14 amino acids. The chain's CDR3 is CASSERGGGYEQFF. The CDR3 DNA sequence: TGTGCCAGCAGTGAGCGGGGGGGCGGGTATGAGCAGTTCTTC.

V and J are TRBV16 and TRBJ1-1; D gene uncertain. The CDR3 runs 14 residues. Germline assignment: CDR1 KGHSY and CDR2 FQNENV. V lost 2 bases to trimming and J lost 0 bases, with 7 bases between them. As DNA, the CDR3 is TGTGCCAGCAGCCAAGCGAAACTGAACACTGAAGCTTTCTTT. This translates into CASSQAKLNTEAFF.

The chain links TRBV10-3 to TRBJ1-4; possibly TRBD1 for D (5 bases). The CDR3 is made up of 16 amino acids. Germline values: CDR1 ENHRY, CDR2 SYGVKD. V was cut by 2 bases and J by 0 bases, with 10 bases left in between. The DNA of the CDR3 is TGTGCCATCAGTGAGGGGACGGGGGCAACTAATGAAAAACTGTTTTTT. Encoded protein: CAISEGTGATNEKLFF.

The rearrangement uses TRBV5-6 and TRBJ1-4; tentative D call: TRBD1 (5 bases). This CDR3 is built from 15 residues. The germline V gene has CDR1 SGHDT and CDR2 YYEEEE. V lost 1 base and J lost 6, with 13 bases in between. DNA of the CDR3: TGTGCCAGCAGCTTGTGGGGAGGAGGGGATGAAAAACTGTTTTTT. This encodes CASSLWGGGDEKLFF.

CDR3 sequence reads: CSVAYYRGTDTQYF. CDR3 coding DNA: TGCAGCGTTGCCTACTACAGGGGGACGGATACGCAGTATTTT. This chain links TRBV29-1 with TRBJ2-3; 8 positions match TRBD1. V shed 4 bases, J shed 6 bases, and the junction held 9 bases outside the gene matches. The germline CDR1 and CDR2 sequences are SQVTM and ANQGSEA. The CDR3 has 14 amino acids.

The rearrangement joins TRBV9 to TRBJ2-1, with a weak D call TRBD2 (5 bases). Germline V CDR1 and CDR2: SGDLS, YYNGEE. The CDR3 sequence is 18 residues long. The V gene lost 0 bases and the J gene lost 2 bases, with 18 bases spanning the gap. The CDR3 sequence: CASSVAPESSSPYNEQFF. The CDR3 region has the DNA TGTGCCAGCAGCGTAGCTCCGGAGTCTAGCTCCCCCTACAATGAGCAGTTCTTC.

This rearrangement joins TRBV4-1 to TRBJ2-1; weak D call: TRBD2 (5 bases). From germline, CDR1 is MGHRA and CDR2 YSYEKL. Trimming stripped 0 bases from V and 0 bases from J, with 9 bases between. The CDR3 runs to 16 residues. CDR3 in amino acids: CASSQDPAGSYNEQFF. The CDR3 nucleotides read TGCGCCAGCAGCCAAGATCCGGCGGGCTCCTACAATGAGCAGTTCTTC.

The chain's CDR3 is CASSLQETQYF. The CDR3 DNA reads as TGTGCCAGTAGTCTTCAAGAGACCCAGTACTTC. The J gene is TRBJ2-5, the V gene TRBV19; unclear D gene. Germline V lookup: CDR1 LNHDA, CDR2 SQIVND (reference sequence). The CDR3 is made up of 11 amino acids. V lost 5 bases and J lost 2, with 3 bases in between.

The chain has TRBV19 and TRBJ1-1, with TRBD1 as a possible D gene (5 bases). Germline assignment: CDR1 LNHDA and CDR2 SQIVND (reference sequence). The CDR3 has 14 residues. V lost 3 bases and J lost 3, with 11 bases in between. The CDR3 DNA sequence: TGTGCCAGTAGTATTGACAGCATGGACACTGAAGCTTTCTTT. Encoded protein: CASSIDSMDTEAFF.

The V call is TRBV28, the J call TRBJ2-7, with 11 bases fitting TRBD2. Germline V gene sequence: CDR1 MDHEN, CDR2 SYDVKM. The junction had 10 bases not matched to a gene; V was cut back by 8 bases and J by 7 bases. The CDR3 has 14 amino acids. The CDR3 protein is CASRLSGGAREQYF. CDR3 nucleotide sequence: TGTGCCAGCCGACTTAGCGGGGGGGCTCGGGAGCAGTACTTC.

The gene calls are TRBV7-6 and TRBJ1-3; 8 positions agree with TRBD1. The CDR3 consists of 14 residues. Germline CDR1 and CDR2: SGHVS and FNYEAQ. With V trimmed by 1 base and J by 7 bases, 3 bases remained unmatched. The CDR3 DNA is TGTGCCAGCAGCTTAGACAGGGGGGGGAACACCATATATTTT. Its protein is CASSLDRGGNTIYF.

The chain recombines TRBV7-2 with TRBJ2-3; TRBD2 aligns across 8 bases. The CDR3 is 14 residues long. Germline V lookup: CDR1 SGHTA, CDR2 FQGNSA. V lost 3 bases to trimming and J lost 6 bases; unmatched junction nucleotides: 5. The CDR3 spells CASSLGLGSDTQYF. CDR3 nucleotides: TGTGCCAGCAGCTTGGGACTAGGCAGTGATACGCAGTATTTT. Together with reference TRBV7-2 and TRBJ2-3, the CDR3 gives the full variable domain: GAGVSQSPSNKVTEKGKDVELRCDPISGHTALYWYRQSLGQGLEFLIYFQGNSAPDKSGLPSDRFSAERTGGSVSTLTIQRTQQEDSAVYLCASSLGLGSDTQYFGPGTRLTVL.

The rearrangement uses TRBV15 and TRBJ1-4, with TRBD1 as a possible D gene (5 bases). The CDR3 has 15 amino acids. Germline loops: CDR1 LNHNV, CDR2 YYDKDF (reference sequence). The V end lost 1 base, the J end lost 6 bases, and 12 bases lay between the germline ends. CDR3 in DNA: TGTGCCACCAGCAGAGTTGGGAGGGGTGATGAAAAACTGTTTTTT. This sequence encodes CATSRVGRGDEKLFF. Full variable domain (missing parts from reference TRBV15 and TRBJ1-4): DAMVIQNPRYQVTQFGKPVTLSCSQTLNHNVMYWYQQKSSQAPKLLFHYYDKDFNNEADTPDNFQSRRPNTSFCFLDIRSPGLGDTAMYLCATSRVGRGDEKLFFGSGTQLSVL.

The gene calls are TRBV27 and TRBJ1-1; TRBD1 matches at 7 bases. Per the germline V gene, CDR1 is MNHEY and CDR2 is SMNVEV (reference sequence). The CDR3 length is 16 residues. V trimming: 6 bases; J trimming: 1 base; junction bases outside the gene matches: 11. DNA for the CDR3: TGTGCCAGCAGCCAGACAGGGAGCCGACCGAACACTGAAGCTTTCTTT. It specifies CASSQTGSRPNTEAFF.

The chain joins TRBV7-9 to TRBJ2-7; 10 positions match TRBD2. The trim removed 1 base at V and 2 bases at J, leaving 2 bases unmatched. CDR1 and CDR2 from the germline V gene are SEHNR and FQNEAQ (reference sequence). The CDR3 is 15 residues long. In DNA, the CDR3 is TGTGCCAGCAGCTTAGGAGCGGGGGGGCCCTACGAGCAGTACTTC. Encoded protein: CASSLGAGGPYEQYF.

This clone was seen just once. The chain carries TRBV13 and TRBJ2-5; 8 bases are a match to TRBD1. V lost 0 bases to trimming and J lost 1 base; unmatched junction nucleotides: 7. The CDR3 totals 17 residues. The V gene's germline CDR1 is PRHDT and CDR2 FYEKMQ (reference sequence). The CDR3 nucleotides read TGTGCCAGCAGCTTAGGGGGGACAGGCATTCTCCAAGAGACCCAGTACTTC. Its protein is CASSLGGTGILQETQYF.

This clone was detected only a few times. The chain joins TRBV5-6 to TRBJ1-5; unclear D gene. The V end lost 0 bases, the J end lost 2 bases, and 6 bases lay between the germline ends. The CDR3 consists of 14 residues. In germline, CDR1 is SGHDT, CDR2 YYEEEE. CDR3 coding DNA: TGTGCCAGCAGCTTGGGGCATCGCAATCAGCCCCAGCATTTT. Amino acids: CASSLGHRNQPQHF.

This clone is labeled as medium-sized. The V call is TRBV28, the J call TRBJ2-1; the match to TRBD2 covers 16 bases. Germline V CDR1 and CDR2: MDHEN, SYDVKM. Unmatched junction bases numbered 10, after V lost 2 bases and J lost 15 bases. The CDR3 extends over 16 amino acids. CDR3 residues: CASSLLMGLAGGLWFF. The CDR3 bases are TGTGCCAGCAGTTTACTTATGGGACTAGCGGGGGGGCTGTGGTTCTTC.

This clone was seen a handful of times. The CDR3 loop reads CASSVPSGGPTGELFF. The CDR3 coding sequence is TGTGCCAGCAGCGTCCCTAGCGGGGGGCCCACCGGGGAGCTGTTTTTT. The chain employs TRBV9 and TRBJ2-2; 11 bases are a match to TRBD2. Germline trimming cut 2 bases from V and 4 bases from J; bases unmatched to any gene: 4. Germline V gene data show CDR1 as SGDLS and CDR2 as YYNGEE. This CDR3 has 16 amino acids.

The chain is built from TRBV29-1 and TRBJ1-1; TRBD1 matches 12 bases. The germline V gene encodes CDR1 SQVTM and CDR2 ANQGSEA. After removal of 4 bases from V and 4 bases from J, the junction contained 7 bases not matched to a gene. This CDR3 spans 15 amino acids. The CDR3, as DNA: TGCAGCGTTGCGGGACAGGGGGCCGGGGGCACTGAAGCTTTCTTT. Its translation is CSVAGQGAGGTEAFF. Full variable domain (rest looked up from reference TRBV29-1 and TRBJ1-1): SAVISQKPSRDICQRGTSLTIQCQVDSQVTMMFWYRQQPGQSLTLIATANQGSEATYESGFVIDKFPISRPNLTFSTLTVSNMSPEDSSIYLCSVAGQGAGGTEAFFGQGTRLTVV.

The chain uses TRBV28 and TRBJ1-2, with 9 bases identical to TRBD1. The ends lost 5 bases at V and 6 bases at J; junction bases unmatched: 1. Germline CDR1 and CDR2: MDHEN and SYDVKM. The CDR3 totals 12 residues. The CDR3 sequence is CASSGTGNGYTF. In DNA form, the CDR3 reads TGTGCCAGCAGTGGGACAGGGAATGGCTACACCTTC.

The genes are TRBV11-1 and TRBJ2-7; tentative D call: TRBD2 (6 bases). The V end was cut by 5 bases, the J end by 9 bases, with 17 bases between. This CDR3 has 13 residues. Germline lookup yields CDR1 SGHAT and CDR2 FQDESV (reference sequence). The CDR3 reads CASSRSGVRGQYF. The DNA for the CDR3 is TGTGCCAGCAGCCGTTCGGGGGTTAGAGGGCAGTACTTC.